This T cell receptor beta chain derives from a study of post-analysis software for immune sequencing data. Each TCR beta cDNA library carried unique molecular identifiers. TCRdb recomputed calls from the PCR reads with MiXCR, one row per CDR3 protein. This table has about 760,000 distinct CDR3 sequences, around 27% appearing once. This clonotype turned up a few times. Its specificity is not known. Trimming removed 7 bases at V and 4 bases at J, with 8 bases between. The CDR3 loop spans 12 amino acids. Germline CDR1 MDHEN, CDR2 SYDVKM. Findings and caveats of the study: With TRBV5-6, TRBV5-1 and TRBV20-1 included, 4 to 6 TRBV segments were more frequent in patients than in controls.

V is TRBV28 and J is TRBJ1-5, with TRBD1 as a possible D gene (5 bases). The sequenced sample consisted of blood. This clonotype was obtained from a girl aged 5-17 years with multiple sclerosis. The CDR3 DNA sequence: TGTGCCAGCATTGGGGGAAATCAGCCCCAGCATTTT. Translated: CASIGGNQPQHF. The full variable domain, completed using reference TRBV28 and TRBJ1-5, is DVKVTQSSRYLVKRTGEKVFLECVQDMDHENMFWYRQDPGLGLRLIYFSYDVKMKEKGDIPEGYSVSREKKERFSLILESASTNQTSMYLCASIGGNQPQHFGDGTRLSIL.